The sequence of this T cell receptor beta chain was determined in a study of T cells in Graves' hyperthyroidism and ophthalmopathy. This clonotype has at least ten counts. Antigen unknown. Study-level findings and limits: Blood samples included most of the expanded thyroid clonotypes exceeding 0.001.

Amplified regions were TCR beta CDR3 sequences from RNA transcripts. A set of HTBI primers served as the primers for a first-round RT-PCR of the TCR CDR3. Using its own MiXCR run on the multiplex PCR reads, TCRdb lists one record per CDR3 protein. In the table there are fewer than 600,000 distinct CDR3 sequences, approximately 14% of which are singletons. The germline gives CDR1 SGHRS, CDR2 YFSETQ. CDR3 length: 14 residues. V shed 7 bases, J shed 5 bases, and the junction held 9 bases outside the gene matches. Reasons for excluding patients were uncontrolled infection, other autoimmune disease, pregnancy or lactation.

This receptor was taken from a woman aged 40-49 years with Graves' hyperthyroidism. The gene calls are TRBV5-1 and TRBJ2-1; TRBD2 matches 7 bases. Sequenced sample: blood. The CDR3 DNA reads TGCGCCAGCTCGAAGAGCGGGGACGACAATGAGCAGTTCTTC. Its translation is CASSKSGDDNEQFF.